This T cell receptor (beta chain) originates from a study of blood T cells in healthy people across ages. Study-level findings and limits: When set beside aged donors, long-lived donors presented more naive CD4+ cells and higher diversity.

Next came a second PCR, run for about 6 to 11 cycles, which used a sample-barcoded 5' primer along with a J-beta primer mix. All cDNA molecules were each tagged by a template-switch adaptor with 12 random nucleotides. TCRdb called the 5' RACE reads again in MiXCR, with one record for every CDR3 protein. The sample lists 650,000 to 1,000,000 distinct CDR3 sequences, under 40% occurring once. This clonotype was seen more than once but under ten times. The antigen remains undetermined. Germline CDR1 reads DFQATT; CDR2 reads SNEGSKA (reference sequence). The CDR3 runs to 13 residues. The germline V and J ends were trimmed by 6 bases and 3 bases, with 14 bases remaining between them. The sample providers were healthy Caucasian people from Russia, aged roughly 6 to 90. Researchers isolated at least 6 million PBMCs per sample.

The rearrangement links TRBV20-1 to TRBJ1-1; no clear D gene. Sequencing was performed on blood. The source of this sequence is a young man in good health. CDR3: CSAADGADTEAFF. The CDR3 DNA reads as TGCAGTGCCGCTGATGGCGCGGACACTGAAGCTTTCTTT.